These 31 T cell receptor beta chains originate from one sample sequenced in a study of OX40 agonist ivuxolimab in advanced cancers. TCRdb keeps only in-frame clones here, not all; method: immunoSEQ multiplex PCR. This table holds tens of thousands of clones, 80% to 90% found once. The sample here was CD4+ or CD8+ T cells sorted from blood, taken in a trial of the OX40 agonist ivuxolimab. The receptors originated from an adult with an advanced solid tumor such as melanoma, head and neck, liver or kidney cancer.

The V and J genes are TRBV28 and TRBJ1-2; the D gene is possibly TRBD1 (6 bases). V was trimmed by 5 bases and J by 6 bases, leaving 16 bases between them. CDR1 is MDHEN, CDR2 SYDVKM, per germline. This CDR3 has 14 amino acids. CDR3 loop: CASSLNGGENGYTF. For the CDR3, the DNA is TGTGCCAGCAGTCTAAACGGGGGCGAGAATGGCTACACCTTC.

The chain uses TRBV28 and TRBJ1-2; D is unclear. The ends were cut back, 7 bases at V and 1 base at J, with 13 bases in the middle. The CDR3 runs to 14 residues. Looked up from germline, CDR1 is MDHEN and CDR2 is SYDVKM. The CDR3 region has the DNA TGTGCCAGCACTCTTACGCCAAGTAACTATGGCTACACCTTC. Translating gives CASTLTPSNYGYTF.

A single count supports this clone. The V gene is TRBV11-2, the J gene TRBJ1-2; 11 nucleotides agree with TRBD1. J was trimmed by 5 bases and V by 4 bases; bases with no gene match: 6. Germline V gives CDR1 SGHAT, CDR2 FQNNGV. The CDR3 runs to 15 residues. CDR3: CASSSGDRGTYGYTF. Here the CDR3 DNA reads TGTGCCAGCAGCTCTGGGGACAGGGGGACGTATGGCTACACCTTC. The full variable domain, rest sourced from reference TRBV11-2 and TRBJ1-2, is EAGVAQSPRYKIIEKRQSVAFWCNPISGHATLYWYQQILGQGPKLLIQFQNNGVVDDSQLPKDRFSAERLKGVDSTLKIQPAKLEDSAVYLCASSSGDRGTYGYTFGSGTRLTVV.

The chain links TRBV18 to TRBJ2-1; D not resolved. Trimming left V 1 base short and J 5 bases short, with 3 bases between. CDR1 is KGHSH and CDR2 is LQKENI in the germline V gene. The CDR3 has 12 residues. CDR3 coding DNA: TGTGCCAGCTCACCACAGCACAATGAGCAGTTCTTC. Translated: CASSPQHNEQFF. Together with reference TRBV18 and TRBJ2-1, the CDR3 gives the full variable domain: NAGVMQNPRHLVRRRGQEARLRCSPMKGHSHVYWYRQLPEEGLKFMVYLQKENIIDESGMPKERFSAEFPKEGPSILRIQQVVRGDSAAYFCASSPQHNEQFFGPGTRLTVL.

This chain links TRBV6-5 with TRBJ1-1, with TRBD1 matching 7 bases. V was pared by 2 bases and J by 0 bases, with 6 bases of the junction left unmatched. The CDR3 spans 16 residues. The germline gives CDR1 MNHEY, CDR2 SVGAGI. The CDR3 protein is CASSYGTANMNTEAFF. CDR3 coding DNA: TGTGCCAGCAGTTACGGGACAGCTAATATGAACACTGAAGCTTTCTTT.

The CDR3 sequence is CASSLERGRGENGELFF. In DNA, the CDR3 is TGTGCCAGCAGCTTAGAGCGGGGTCGAGGCGAGAACGGGGAGCTGTTTTTT. The chain links TRBV11-2 to TRBJ2-2; a possible D gene is TRBD2 (6 bases). The CDR3 length is 17 residues. CDR1 is SGHAT and CDR2 is FQNNGV in the germline V gene. V lost 0 bases and J 7 bases, leaving 18 bases between the germline ends.

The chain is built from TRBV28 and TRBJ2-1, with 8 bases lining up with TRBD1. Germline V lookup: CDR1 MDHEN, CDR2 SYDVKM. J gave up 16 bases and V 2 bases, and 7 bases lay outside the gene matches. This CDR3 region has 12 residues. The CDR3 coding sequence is TGTGCCAGCAGTTTAGGACAGGGAGTCGTATTCTTC. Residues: CASSLGQGVVFF.

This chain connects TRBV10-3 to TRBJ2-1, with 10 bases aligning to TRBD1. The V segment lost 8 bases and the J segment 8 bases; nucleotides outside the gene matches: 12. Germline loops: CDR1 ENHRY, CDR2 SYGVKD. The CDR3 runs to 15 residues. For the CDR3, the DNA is TGTGCCATCTCCCCAAGGGACAGGGGTGGGGATGAGCAGTTCTTC. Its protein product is CAISPRDRGGDEQFF.

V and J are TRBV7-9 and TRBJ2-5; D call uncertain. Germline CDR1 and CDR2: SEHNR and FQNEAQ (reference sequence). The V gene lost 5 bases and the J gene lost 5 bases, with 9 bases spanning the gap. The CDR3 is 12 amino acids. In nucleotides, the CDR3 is TGTGCCAGCAGCCCTCCTAGTGAGACCCAGTACTTC. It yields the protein CASSPPSETQYF.

The chain's CDR3 is CSVVTAALNTEAFF. CDR3 DNA sequence: TGCAGCGTTGTGACGGCCGCCTTGAACACTGAAGCTTTCTTT. The chain uses TRBV29-1 and TRBJ1-1; D remains ambiguous. Germline V gene lookup returns CDR1 SQVTM and CDR2 ANQGSEA. The CDR3 totals 14 residues. V was trimmed by 4 bases and J by 0 bases, leaving 12 bases between them.

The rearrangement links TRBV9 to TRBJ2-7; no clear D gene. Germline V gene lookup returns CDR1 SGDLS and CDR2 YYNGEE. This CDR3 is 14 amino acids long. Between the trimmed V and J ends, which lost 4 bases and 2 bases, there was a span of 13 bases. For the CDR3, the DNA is TGTGCCAGCAGCCCCCTTACTAACGCCTACGAGCAGTACTTC. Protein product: CASSPLTNAYEQYF.

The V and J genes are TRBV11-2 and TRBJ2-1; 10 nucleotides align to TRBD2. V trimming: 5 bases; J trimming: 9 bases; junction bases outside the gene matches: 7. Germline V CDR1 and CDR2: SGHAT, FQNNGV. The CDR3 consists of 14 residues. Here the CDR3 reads CASSPRTSGPEQFF. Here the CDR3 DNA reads TGTGCCAGCAGCCCCCGGACTAGCGGACCTGAGCAGTTCTTC.

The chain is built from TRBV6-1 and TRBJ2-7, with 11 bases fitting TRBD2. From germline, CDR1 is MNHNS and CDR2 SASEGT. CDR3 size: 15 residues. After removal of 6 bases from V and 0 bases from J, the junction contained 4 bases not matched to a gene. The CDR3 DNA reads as TGTGCCAGCAGCCTAGCGGGAGGCAACTCCTACGAGCAGTACTTC. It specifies CASSLAGGNSYEQYF.

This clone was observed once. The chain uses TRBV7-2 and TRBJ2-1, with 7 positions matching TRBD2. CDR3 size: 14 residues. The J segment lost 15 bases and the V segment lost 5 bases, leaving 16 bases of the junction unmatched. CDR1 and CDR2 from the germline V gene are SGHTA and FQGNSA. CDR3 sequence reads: CASSPGGLNSRGFF. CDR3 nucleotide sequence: TGTGCCAGCAGCCCGGGGGGTCTTAATTCCCGCGGGTTCTTC.

The CDR3 protein is CASSPGVYQETQYF. In nucleotides, the CDR3 is TGTGCCAGCAGTCCAGGGGTTTACCAAGAGACCCAGTACTTC. V is TRBV6-1 and J is TRBJ2-5; D perhaps matches TRBD1 (6 bases). Germline CDR1 MNHNS, CDR2 SASEGT. The ends were cut back, 5 bases at V and 0 bases at J, with 10 bases in the middle. This CDR3 contains 14 residues.

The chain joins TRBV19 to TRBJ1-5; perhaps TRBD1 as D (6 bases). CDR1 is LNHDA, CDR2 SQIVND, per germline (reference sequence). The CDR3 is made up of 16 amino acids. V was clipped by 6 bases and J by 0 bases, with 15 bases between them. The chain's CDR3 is CASSYGTSYSNQPQHF. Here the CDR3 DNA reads TGTGCCAGTAGCTACGGGACATCTTATAGCAATCAGCCCCAGCATTTT.

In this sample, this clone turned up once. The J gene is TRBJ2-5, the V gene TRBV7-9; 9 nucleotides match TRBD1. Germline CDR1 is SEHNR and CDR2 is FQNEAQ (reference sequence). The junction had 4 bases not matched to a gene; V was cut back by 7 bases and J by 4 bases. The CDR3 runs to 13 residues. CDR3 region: CASTGQGSETQYF. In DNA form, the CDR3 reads TGTGCCAGCACGGGACAGGGATCAGAGACCCAGTACTTC.

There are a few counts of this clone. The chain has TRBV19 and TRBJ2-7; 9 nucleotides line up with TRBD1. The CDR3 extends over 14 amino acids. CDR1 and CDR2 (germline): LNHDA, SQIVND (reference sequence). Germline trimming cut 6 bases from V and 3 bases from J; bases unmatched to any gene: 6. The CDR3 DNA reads TGTGCCAGTAGCCGGGACAGGGAGGACTACGAGCAGTACTTC. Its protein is CASSRDREDYEQYF.

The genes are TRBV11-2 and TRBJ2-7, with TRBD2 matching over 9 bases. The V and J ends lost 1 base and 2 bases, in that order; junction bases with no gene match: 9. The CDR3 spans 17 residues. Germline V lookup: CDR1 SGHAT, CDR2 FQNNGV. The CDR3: CASSLVWTTSGPYEQYF. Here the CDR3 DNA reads TGTGCCAGCAGCTTAGTCTGGACGACTAGCGGTCCCTACGAGCAGTACTTC. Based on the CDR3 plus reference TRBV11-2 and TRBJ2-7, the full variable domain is EAGVAQSPRYKIIEKRQSVAFWCNPISGHATLYWYQQILGQGPKLLIQFQNNGVVDDSQLPKDRFSAERLKGVDSTLKIQPAKLEDSAVYLCASSLVWTTSGPYEQYFGPGTRLTVT.

CDR3: CASSLELSSNYGYTF. CDR3 DNA: TGCGCCAGCAGCTTGGAGTTATCCTCTAACTATGGCTACACCTTC. The rearrangement uses TRBV5-1 and TRBJ1-2; D is unresolved. The germline V gene encodes CDR1 SGHRS and CDR2 YFSETQ. Trimming took 0 bases from V and 0 from J, leaving 9 bases between them. CDR3 size: 15 residues.

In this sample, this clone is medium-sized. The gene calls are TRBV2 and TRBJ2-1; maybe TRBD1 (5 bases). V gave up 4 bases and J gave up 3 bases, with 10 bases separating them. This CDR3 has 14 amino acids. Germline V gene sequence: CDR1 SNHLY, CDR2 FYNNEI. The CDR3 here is CASSAARDYNEQFF. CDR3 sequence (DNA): TGTGCCAGCAGTGCTGCCAGGGACTACAATGAGCAGTTCTTC. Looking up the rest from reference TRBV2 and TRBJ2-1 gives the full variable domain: EPEVTQTPSHQVTQMGQEVILRCVPISNHLYFYWYRQILGQKVEFLVSFYNNEISEKSEIFDDQFSVERPDGSNFTLKIRSTKLEDSAMYFCASSAARDYNEQFFGPGTRLTVL.

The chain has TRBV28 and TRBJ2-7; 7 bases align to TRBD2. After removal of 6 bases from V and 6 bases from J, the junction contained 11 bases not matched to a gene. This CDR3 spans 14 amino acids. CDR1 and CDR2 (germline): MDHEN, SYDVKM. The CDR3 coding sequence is TGTGCCAGCAGCGTATCCCGGGGAGGGTTCGAGCAGTACTTC. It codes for CASSVSRGGFEQYF.

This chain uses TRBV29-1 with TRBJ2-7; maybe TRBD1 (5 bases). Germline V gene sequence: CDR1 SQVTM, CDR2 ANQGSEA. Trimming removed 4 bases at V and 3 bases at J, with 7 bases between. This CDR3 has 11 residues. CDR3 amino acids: CSVGTNYEQYF. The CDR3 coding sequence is TGCAGCGTTGGGACAAACTACGAGCAGTACTTC.

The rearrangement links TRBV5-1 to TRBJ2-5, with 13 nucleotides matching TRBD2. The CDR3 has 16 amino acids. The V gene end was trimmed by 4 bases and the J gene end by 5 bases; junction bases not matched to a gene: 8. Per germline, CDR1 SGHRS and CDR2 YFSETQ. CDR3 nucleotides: TGCGCCAGCAGCACCCGGACTAGCGGGAGTCTGGAGACCCAGTACTTC. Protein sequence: CASSTRTSGSLETQYF. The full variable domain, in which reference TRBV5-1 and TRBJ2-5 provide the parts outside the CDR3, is KAGVTQTPRYLIKTRGQQVTLSCSPISGHRSVSWYQQTPGQGLQFLFEYFSETQRNKGNFPGRFSGRQFSNSRSEMNVSTLELGDSALYLCASSTRTSGSLETQYFGPGTRLLVL.

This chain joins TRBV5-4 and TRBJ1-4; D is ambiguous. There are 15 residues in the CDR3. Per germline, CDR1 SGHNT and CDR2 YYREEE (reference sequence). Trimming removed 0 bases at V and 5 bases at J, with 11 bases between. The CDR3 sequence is CASSLAPGTNEKLFF. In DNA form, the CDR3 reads TGTGCCAGCAGCTTGGCCCCAGGCACAAATGAAAAACTGTTTTTT.

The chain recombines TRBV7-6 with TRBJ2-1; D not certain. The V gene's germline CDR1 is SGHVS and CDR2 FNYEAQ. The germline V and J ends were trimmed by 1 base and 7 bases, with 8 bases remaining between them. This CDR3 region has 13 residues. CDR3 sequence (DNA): TGTGCCAGCAGCTTAGGCACTCCAAATGAGCAGTTCTTC. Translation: CASSLGTPNEQFF.

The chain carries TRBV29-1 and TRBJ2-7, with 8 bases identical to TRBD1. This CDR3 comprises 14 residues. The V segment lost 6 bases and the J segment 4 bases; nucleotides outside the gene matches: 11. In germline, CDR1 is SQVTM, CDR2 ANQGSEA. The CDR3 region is CSVPSRTGLYEQYF. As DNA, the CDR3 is TGCAGCGTACCCTCCCGGACAGGGCTATACGAGCAGTACTTC.

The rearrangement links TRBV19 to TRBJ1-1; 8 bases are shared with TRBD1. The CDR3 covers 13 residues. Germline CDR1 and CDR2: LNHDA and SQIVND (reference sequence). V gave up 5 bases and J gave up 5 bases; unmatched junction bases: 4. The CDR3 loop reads CASSPRTGTEAFF. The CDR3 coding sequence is TGTGCCAGTAGTCCCCGGACAGGGACTGAAGCTTTCTTT. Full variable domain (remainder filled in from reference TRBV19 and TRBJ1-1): DGGITQSPKYLFRKEGQNVTLSCEQNLNHDAMYWYRQDPGQGLRLIYYSQIVNDFQKGDIAEGYSVSREKKESFPLTVTSAQKNPTAFYLCASSPRTGTEAFFGQGTRLTVV.

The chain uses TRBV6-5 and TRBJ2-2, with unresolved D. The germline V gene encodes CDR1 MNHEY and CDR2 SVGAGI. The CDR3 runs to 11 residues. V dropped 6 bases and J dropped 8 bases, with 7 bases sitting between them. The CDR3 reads CASSLTGELFF. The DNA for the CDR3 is TGTGCCAGCAGCCTCACGGGGGAGCTGTTTTTT.

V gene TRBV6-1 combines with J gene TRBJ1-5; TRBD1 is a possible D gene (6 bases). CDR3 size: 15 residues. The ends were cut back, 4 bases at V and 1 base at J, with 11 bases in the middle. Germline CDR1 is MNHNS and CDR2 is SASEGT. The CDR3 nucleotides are TGTGCCAGCAGTGTTAATGGGGGCAGCAATCAGCCCCAGCATTTT. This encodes CASSVNGGSNQPQHF.

The DNA of the CDR3 is TGTGCCACCAGCAGTGGGAGTGGCACAGATACGCAGTATTTT. It yields the protein CATSSGSGTDTQYF. The chain combines TRBV15 with TRBJ2-3; tentatively, D is TRBD2 (5 bases). From germline, CDR1 is LNHNV and CDR2 YYDKDF (reference sequence). This CDR3 comprises 14 residues. The V end lost 3 bases, the J end lost 1 base, and 8 bases lay between the germline ends.